This is a list of T cell receptor beta chains from one sample in a study of cytomegalovirus exposure and HLA in healthy donors. The method was immunoSEQ multiplex PCR; TCRdb's version includes in-frame clones alone and lacks a portion of them. The sample shows 150,000 to 200,000 clones, roughly 77% of them seen only once. Sequences were obtained from PBMCs. Source of these receptors: a woman aged 18 to 35 in good health and CMV-seronegative. CDR3s include the opening cysteine and the closing phenylalanine or tryptophan. Each record gives: clone size, D gene, J gene, V gene, CDR3 protein, CDR3 DNA. A D gene is named only where the DNA matches it firmly. The listing skips clone size in some rows; elsewhere it reads once, few, many or a size class.

clone size: NA
D gene: TRBD1
J gene: TRBJ1-5
V gene: TRBV6-5
CDR3 protein: CASSPGQGISQPQHF
CDR3 DNA: TGTGCCAGCAGTCCCGGACAGGGGATTTCTCAGCCCCAGCATTTT

clone size: NA
D gene: TRBD1
J gene: TRBJ1-1
V gene: TRBV5-1
CDR3 protein: CASSLRQGAFRAEAFF
CDR3 DNA: TGCGCCAGCAGTTTGAGACAGGGGGCGTTCCGGGCTGAAGCTTTCTTT

clone size: NA
D gene: NA
J gene: TRBJ2-7
V gene: TRBV7-8
CDR3 protein: CASSTKDWPHEQYF
CDR3 DNA: TGTGCCAGCAGCACAAAAGACTGGCCCCACGAGCAGTACTTC

clone size: NA
D gene: TRBD1
J gene: TRBJ1-5
V gene: TRBV2
CDR3 protein: CASRGTESNQPQHF
CDR3 DNA: TGTGCCAGCAGGGGGACAGAGAGCAATCAGCCCCAGCATTTT

clone size: NA
D gene: NA
J gene: TRBJ2-2
V gene: TRBV6-5
CDR3 protein: CASSYYGSGELFF
CDR3 DNA: TGTGCCAGCAGTTACTATGGCTCCGGGGAGCTGTTTTTT

clone size: NA
D gene: NA
J gene: TRBJ1-1
V gene: TRBV18
CDR3 protein: CASSPGTRGVNTEAFF
CDR3 DNA: TGTGCCAGCTCACCTGGGACAAGGGGTGTGAACACTGAAGCTTTCTTT

clone size: NA
D gene: NA
J gene: TRBJ1-5
V gene: TRBV5-1
CDR3 protein: CASSPEGHQPQHF
CDR3 DNA: TGCGCCAGCAGCCCGGAGGGCCATCAGCCCCAGCATTTT

clone size: NA
D gene: NA
J gene: TRBJ2-7
V gene: TRBV5-1
CDR3 protein: CASRADGYEQYF
CDR3 DNA: TGCGCCAGCAGGGCAGACGGGTACGAGCAGTACTTC

clone size: NA
D gene: TRBD2
J gene: TRBJ2-3
V gene: TRBV2
CDR3 protein: CASRNSGSGIDTQYF
CDR3 DNA: TGTGCCAGCAGGAATAGCGGGAGTGGGATAGATACGCAGTATTTT

clone size: NA
D gene: TRBD1
J gene: TRBJ1-4
V gene: TRBV7-9
CDR3 protein: CASSWRTGQNEKLFF
CDR3 DNA: TGTGCCAGCAGCTGGCGGACAGGACAAAATGAAAAACTGTTTTTT

clone size: NA
D gene: NA
J gene: TRBJ1-2
V gene: TRBV7-8
CDR3 protein: CASSLGDQGNYGYTF
CDR3 DNA: TGTGCCAGCAGCTTAGGTGACCAGGGAAACTATGGCTACACCTTC

clone size: NA
D gene: NA
J gene: TRBJ1-2
V gene: TRBV7-9
CDR3 protein: CASSLVANYGYTF
CDR3 DNA: TGTGCCAGCAGCTTAGTCGCTAACTATGGCTACACCTTC

clone size: few
D gene: NA
J gene: TRBJ2-3
V gene: TRBV7-2
CDR3 protein: CATGGLADTQYF
CDR3 DNA: TGTGCCACCGGAGGGCTGGCAGATACGCAGTATTTT

clone size: NA
D gene: NA
J gene: TRBJ1-1
V gene: TRBV6-1
CDR3 protein: CASRELLNTEAFF
CDR3 DNA: TGTGCCAGCAGGGAACTACTGAACACTGAAGCTTTCTTT

clone size: NA
D gene: TRBD2
J gene: TRBJ2-3
V gene: TRBV7-9
CDR3 protein: CASSWGLGSTDTQYF
CDR3 DNA: TGTGCCAGCAGCTGGGGACTAGGAAGCACAGATACGCAGTATTTT

clone size: NA
D gene: TRBD1
J gene: TRBJ2-7
V gene: TRBV4-1
CDR3 protein: CASSQAWDRRYEQYF
CDR3 DNA: TGCGCCAGCAGCCAAGCTTGGGACAGGCGCTACGAGCAGTACTTC

clone size: NA
D gene: NA
J gene: TRBJ2-7
V gene: TRBV27
CDR3 protein: CASSARDSGAYEQYF
CDR3 DNA: TGTGCCAGCAGCGCCCGTGATTCGGGAGCCTACGAGCAGTACTTC

clone size: NA
D gene: NA
J gene: TRBJ1-1
V gene: TRBV5-1
CDR3 protein: CASSEVGPEAFF
CDR3 DNA: TGCGCCAGCAGCGAGGTAGGTCCTGAAGCTTTCTTT

clone size: NA
D gene: NA
J gene: TRBJ2-7
V gene: TRBV14
CDR3 protein: CASSQVSSGYEQYF
CDR3 DNA: TGTGCCAGCAGCCAAGTTTCGAGCGGCTACGAGCAGTACTTC

clone size: NA
D gene: NA
J gene: TRBJ1-1
V gene: TRBV18
CDR3 protein: CASSLLGLGGYTEAFF
CDR3 DNA: TGTGCCAGCTCACTCCTGGGCCTCGGAGGCTACACTGAAGCTTTCTTT

clone size: NA
D gene: NA
J gene: TRBJ1-1
V gene: TRBV29-1
CDR3 protein: CSVLQPMNTEAFF
CDR3 DNA: TGCAGCGTCTTACAGCCAATGAACACTGAAGCTTTCTTT

clone size: once
D gene: NA
J gene: TRBJ2-7
V gene: TRBV7-9
CDR3 protein: CASSLVGSEQYF
CDR3 DNA: TGTGCCAGCAGCTTAGTGGGCAGCGAGCAGTACTTC

clone size: NA
D gene: TRBD1
J gene: TRBJ1-1
V gene: TRBV5-1
CDR3 protein: CASSPLIFRGPTEAFF
CDR3 DNA: TGCGCCAGCAGCCCCTTAATTTTCAGGGGGCCCACTGAAGCTTTCTTT

clone size: few
D gene: NA
J gene: TRBJ1-6
V gene: TRBV4-1
CDR3 protein: CASSQARDAPLHF
CDR3 DNA: TGCGCCAGCAGCCAAGCCCGGGATGCGCCCCTCCACTTT

clone size: NA
D gene: NA
J gene: TRBJ2-7
V gene: TRBV7-9
CDR3 protein: CASSLVPGYEQYF
CDR3 DNA: TGTGCCAGCAGCTTAGTTCCCGGGTACGAGCAGTACTTC

clone size: NA
D gene: NA
J gene: TRBJ2-7
V gene: TRBV28
CDR3 protein: CASSSEGPYEQYF
CDR3 DNA: TGTGCCAGCAGTTCAGAGGGCCCCTACGAGCAGTACTTC

clone size: NA
D gene: NA
J gene: TRBJ2-7
V gene: TRBV21-1
CDR3 protein: CASSHPDEQYF
CDR3 DNA: TGTGCCAGCAGCCATCCAGACGAGCAGTACTTC

clone size: NA
D gene: NA
J gene: TRBJ2-3
V gene: TRBV11-1
CDR3 protein: CASSLNAGSDTQYF
CDR3 DNA: TGTGCCAGCAGCTTAAACGCGGGCTCAGATACGCAGTATTTT

clone size: NA
D gene: TRBD1
J gene: TRBJ1-1
V gene: TRBV4-1
CDR3 protein: CASSLTGASNTEAFF
CDR3 DNA: TGCGCCAGCAGCCTAACAGGGGCATCGAACACTGAAGCTTTCTTT

clone size: NA
D gene: TRBD1
J gene: TRBJ2-1
V gene: TRBV7-9
CDR3 protein: CASREGPKRDRNNEQFF
CDR3 DNA: TGTGCCAGCCGCGAGGGGCCGAAACGGGACAGAAACAATGAGCAGTTCTTC

clone size: NA
D gene: NA
J gene: TRBJ2-5
V gene: TRBV7-8
CDR3 protein: CASSRGSQETQYF
CDR3 DNA: TGTGCCAGCAGCCGGGGATCCCAAGAGACCCAGTACTTC

clone size: NA
D gene: NA
J gene: TRBJ2-5
V gene: TRBV25-1
CDR3 protein: CASNEYSEETQYF
CDR3 DNA: TGTGCCAGCAATGAATACAGTGAAGAGACCCAGTACTTC

clone size: NA
D gene: TRBD2
J gene: TRBJ2-1
V gene: TRBV14
CDR3 protein: CASSQDRLAGGFWVYNEQFF
CDR3 DNA: TGTGCCAGCAGCCAAGATCGACTAGCGGGAGGGTTTTGGGTTTACAATGAGCAGTTCTTC

clone size: NA
D gene: NA
J gene: TRBJ1-1
V gene: TRBV6-1
CDR3 protein: CASSGSVYGAFF
CDR3 DNA: TGTGCCAGCAGTGGGAGTGTTTATGGGGCTTTCTTT

clone size: NA
D gene: TRBD2
J gene: TRBJ2-3
V gene: TRBV4-2
CDR3 protein: CASSQAGLAGVRTDTQYF
CDR3 DNA: TGTGCCAGCAGCCAAGCAGGACTAGCGGGAGTAAGGACAGATACGCAGTATTTT

clone size: few
D gene: TRBD1
J gene: TRBJ1-6
V gene: TRBV6-5
CDR3 protein: CASSYTGVDNSPLHF
CDR3 DNA: TGTGCCAGCAGCTATACAGGGGTGGATAATTCACCCCTCCACTTT

clone size: NA
D gene: NA
J gene: TRBJ2-7
V gene: TRBV5-1
CDR3 protein: CASSLRTSTYEQYF
CDR3 DNA: TGCGCCAGCAGCTTGAGGACTTCTACCTACGAGCAGTACTTC

clone size: NA
D gene: NA
J gene: TRBJ2-3
V gene: TRBV18
CDR3 protein: CASSPKTDPSTDTQYF
CDR3 DNA: TGTGCCAGCTCACCCAAGACAGACCCTAGCACAGATACGCAGTATTTT

clone size: NA
D gene: TRBD1
J gene: TRBJ1-1
V gene: TRBV10-3
CDR3 protein: CAISESTGVSAFF
CDR3 DNA: TGTGCCATCAGTGAGTCGACAGGGGTCTCGGCTTTCTTT

clone size: NA
D gene: TRBD1
J gene: TRBJ1-2
V gene: TRBV6-1
CDR3 protein: CASGESPYRGNGYTF
CDR3 DNA: TGTGCCAGCGGCGAGTCCCCATACAGGGGAAATGGCTACACCTTC

clone size: NA
D gene: NA
J gene: TRBJ2-7
V gene: TRBV6-1
CDR3 protein: CASSDGGSYEQYF
CDR3 DNA: TGTGCCAGCAGTGACGGGGGTTCCTACGAGCAGTACTTC

clone size: NA
D gene: NA
J gene: TRBJ1-1
V gene: TRBV7-4
CDR3 protein: CASRPDEVLRNTEAFF
CDR3 DNA: TGTGCCAGCAGACCCGACGAGGTATTAAGGAACACTGAAGCTTTCTTT

clone size: NA
D gene: NA
J gene: TRBJ2-5
V gene: TRBV18
CDR3 protein: CASSRWEPGGQETQYF
CDR3 DNA: TGTGCCAGCTCGCGTTGGGAGCCTGGAGGCCAAGAGACCCAGTACTTC

clone size: NA
D gene: TRBD1
J gene: TRBJ2-7
V gene: TRBV28
CDR3 protein: CASSHRGPGYEQYF
CDR3 DNA: TGTGCCAGCAGTCACAGGGGTCCGGGATACGAGCAGTACTTC

clone size: NA
D gene: NA
J gene: TRBJ2-5
V gene: TRBV4-1
CDR3 protein: CASSQEAAPGRETQYF
CDR3 DNA: TGCGCCAGCAGCCAAGAAGCGGCCCCGGGCAGGGAGACCCAGTACTTC

clone size: NA
D gene: TRBD1
J gene: TRBJ2-3
V gene: TRBV19
CDR3 protein: CASSNRQGAADTQYF
CDR3 DNA: TGTGCCAGTAGTAACAGACAGGGGGCTGCAGATACGCAGTATTTT

clone size: NA
D gene: TRBD1
J gene: TRBJ1-2
V gene: TRBV5-1
CDR3 protein: CASSSHLTGRYGYTF
CDR3 DNA: TGCGCCAGCAGCTCCCACCTGACAGGGAGATATGGCTACACCTTC

clone size: once
D gene: TRBD1
J gene: TRBJ1-4
V gene: TRBV25-1
CDR3 protein: CASSEGTGGGQEKLFF
CDR3 DNA: TGTGCCAGCAGTGAGGGGACAGGGGGCGGACAGGAAAAACTGTTTTTT

clone size: NA
D gene: TRBD1
J gene: TRBJ1-2
V gene: TRBV7-9
CDR3 protein: CASSLSGTESNYGYTF
CDR3 DNA: TGTGCCAGCAGCTTATCAGGGACAGAGTCTAACTATGGCTACACCTTC

clone size: NA
D gene: NA
J gene: TRBJ2-3
V gene: TRBV4-2
CDR3 protein: CASTYFWGGAVQDTQYF
CDR3 DNA: TGTGCCAGCACCTATTTTTGGGGGGGGGCCGTTCAAGATACGCAGTATTTT